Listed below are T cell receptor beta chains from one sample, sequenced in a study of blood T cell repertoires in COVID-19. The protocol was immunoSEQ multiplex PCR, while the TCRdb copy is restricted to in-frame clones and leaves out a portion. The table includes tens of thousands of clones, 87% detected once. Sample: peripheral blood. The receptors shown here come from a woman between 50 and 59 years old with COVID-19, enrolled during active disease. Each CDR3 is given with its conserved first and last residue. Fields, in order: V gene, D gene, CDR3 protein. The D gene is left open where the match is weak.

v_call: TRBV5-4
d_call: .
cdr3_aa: CASSSPAGGITDTQYF

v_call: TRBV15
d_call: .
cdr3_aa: CATSRDPHGLYEQYF

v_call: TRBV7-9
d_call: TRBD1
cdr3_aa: CASRRTGGGDTEAFF

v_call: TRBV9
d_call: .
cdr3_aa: CASSVVGGAGGNEQFF

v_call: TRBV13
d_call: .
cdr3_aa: CASSLGARGNYEQYF

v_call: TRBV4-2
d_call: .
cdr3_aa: CASSQDINYGYTF

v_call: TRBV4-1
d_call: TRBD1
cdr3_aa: CASSPRQGTHNEQFF

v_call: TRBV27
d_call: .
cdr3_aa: CASSRAPRETQYF

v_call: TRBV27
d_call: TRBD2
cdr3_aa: CASSPRWTSGSSSTDTQYF

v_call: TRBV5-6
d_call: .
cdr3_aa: CASSFAGTPDTQYF